The 10 T cell receptor beta chains reported below all come from one sample, sequenced in a study of PD-1 blockade in classical Hodgkin lymphoma (TCRdb year 2020). The library was prepared using the immunoSEQ multiplex PCR assay. Drawn from immuneACCESS, this table holds only the in-frame rearrangements with V and J called that TCRdb kept. Clones are partly lost; checked studies trace under half to an unresolved V gene and leave the rest unexplained. The sample contains about 8,500 clones, about four fifths of them found a single time. The biggest ten clones account for 9% to 13% of the sample. This specimen's time point label, per the study, means: cycle 1 day 1 (C1D1), immediately before nivolumab initiation. All trial patients had relapsed after autologous stem cell transplantation, with cohorts A, B and C differing in prior brentuximab vedotin exposure. CD4+ T cells were purified from thawed PBMCs by magnetic negative selection with a Miltenyi CD4+ T cell isolation kit.

The material sequenced was CD4+ T cells from blood, taken at baseline. The receptors were sampled from a human donor with classical Hodgkin lymphoma.

The chain has TRBV7-9 and TRBJ2-1; 8 bases align to TRBD1. Losses at the gene ends were 5 bases for V and 4 bases for J; bases not matched to a gene: 7. The CDR3 consists of 15 residues. CDR1 is SEHNR and CDR2 is FQNEAQ in the germline V gene (reference sequence). The CDR3 DNA sequence: TGTGCCAGCAGCCCTCGGCAGGGGGCATACAATGAGCAGTTCTTC. This translates into CASSPRQGAYNEQFF.

In its sample, this clone was seen a few times. As DNA, the CDR3 is TGTGCCGGAGCCCCGGCAGGTCCGACTGAAGCTTTCTTT. Its translation is CAGAPAGPTEAFF. The chain carries TRBV2 and TRBJ1-1; no clear D gene. This CDR3 contains 13 residues. The V and J ends lost 11 bases and 5 bases respectively, with 18 bases between them. Germline assignment: CDR1 SNHLY and CDR2 FYNNEI.

This chain links TRBV29-1 with TRBJ2-1; D unresolved. Germline assignment: CDR1 SQVTM and CDR2 ANQGSEA. The V end was cut by 6 bases, the J end by 7 bases, with 7 bases between. The CDR3 runs to 10 residues. This CDR3 reads CSVAENEQFF. DNA of the CDR3: TGCAGCGTGGCCGAGAATGAGCAGTTCTTC.

V gene TRBV27 combines with J gene TRBJ2-5; 8 nucleotides match TRBD2. Trimming cost V 7 bases and J 5 bases; bases outside gene matches: 9. The germline CDR1 and CDR2 sequences are MNHEY and SMNVEV (reference sequence). The CDR3 consists of 14 residues. The CDR3 sequence is CASKTGGLGETQYF. The CDR3 region has the DNA TGTGCCAGCAAAACGGGAGGGCTAGGGGAGACCCAGTACTTC.

The rearrangement links TRBV7-9 to TRBJ2-1; TRBD2 aligns across 7 bases. Per the germline V gene, CDR1 is SEHNR and CDR2 is FQNEAQ (reference sequence). J gave up 9 bases and V 3 bases, and 5 bases lay outside the gene matches. The length of the CDR3 is 13 residues. The CDR3 nucleotides read TGTGCCAGCAGCTTGCGGGAGTTCAGTGAGCAGTTCTTC. This codes for CASSLREFSEQFF.

The chain has TRBV6-1 and TRBJ1-5; tentative D call: TRBD1 (5 bases). Trimming shortened V by 1 base and J by 13 bases, and 17 bases separated the two germline ends. This CDR3 has 14 residues. Germline loops: CDR1 MNHNS, CDR2 SASEGT. The DNA of the CDR3 is TGTGCCAGCAGTGAAGTAGTGTGGGACCGGGGACAGCATTTT. This encodes CASSEVVWDRGQHF.

This chain links TRBV4-1 with TRBJ2-7; tentatively, D is TRBD2 (6 bases). This CDR3 is built from 16 residues. The germline V gene encodes CDR1 MGHRA and CDR2 YSYEKL. The V end lost 0 bases, the J end lost 3 bases, and 15 bases lay between the germline ends. CDR3 coding DNA: TGCGCCAGCAGCCAAGATGAGGAGGGGCGGAGCTACGAGCAGTACTTC. Its protein is CASSQDEEGRSYEQYF.

The chain carries TRBV28 and TRBJ1-5; 11 bases match TRBD1. The CDR3 loop spans 15 amino acids. V shed 6 bases and J 6 bases; nucleotides not matched to a gene: 7. Germline lookup yields CDR1 MDHEN and CDR2 SYDVKM. The DNA for the CDR3 is TGTGCCAGCAGGTCCCGGGACAGGGGGGGTCAGCCCCAGCATTTT. This sequence encodes CASRSRDRGGQPQHF.

This clone was observed a handful of times. The chain has TRBV6-1 and TRBJ1-1; maybe TRBD1 (5 bases). This CDR3 has 15 amino acids. V was trimmed by 6 bases and J by 1 base, leaving 15 bases between them. CDR1 and CDR2 from the germline V gene are MNHNS and SASEGT. The CDR3 DNA is TGTGCCAGCAGAGACCCGGGACTATCGAACACTGAAGCTTTCTTT. It yields the protein CASRDPGLSNTEAFF.

The chain employs TRBV6-5 and TRBJ2-3; TRBD1 might be the D (5 bases). Per the germline V gene, CDR1 is MNHEY and CDR2 is SVGAGI. The CDR3 contains 13 residues. V lost 5 bases, J lost 6 bases, and 12 bases lay in between. CDR3 amino acids: CASSVWGYDTQYF. CDR3 sequence (DNA): TGTGCCAGCAGTGTATGGGGCTACGATACGCAGTATTTT.